The 13 T cell receptor beta chains given below trace back to one sample, sequenced in a study of blood T cell repertoires in COVID-19. Sequencing used immunoSEQ multiplex PCR; TCRdb keeps in-frame clones, though not all of them. This sample carries about 250,000 clones, 90% of them seen once, and the ten largest clones take 2.1%. The sample was peripheral blood. The receptors originated from a woman in her fifties or sixties with COVID-19, enrolled during active disease.

The chain combines TRBV15 with TRBJ1-5, with D maybe TRBD1 (6 bases). From germline, CDR1 is LNHNV and CDR2 YYDKDF (reference sequence). V was clipped by 3 bases and J by 7 bases, with 7 bases between them. This CDR3 is 12 amino acids long. The CDR3 DNA is TGTGCCACCAGCAGGGACAGCCAGCCCCAGCATTTT. This encodes CATSRDSQPQHF.

This rearrangement joins TRBV11-2 to TRBJ1-1; D is possibly TRBD1 (5 bases). There are 15 residues in the CDR3. Germline V gene data show CDR1 as SGHAT and CDR2 as FQNNGV. V was shortened by 2 bases and J by 1 base, with 11 bases between the two germline ends. The CDR3 DNA reads as TGTGCCAGCAGCTTACCCGACAGTTGGAACACTGAAGCTTTCTTT. This codes for CASSLPDSWNTEAFF.

The chain uses TRBV11-1 and TRBJ2-7; D gene unclear. Trimming left V 3 bases short and J 2 bases short, with 8 bases between. This CDR3 is 13 amino acids long. Germline lookup yields CDR1 SGHAT and CDR2 FQDESV (reference sequence). As DNA, the CDR3 is TGTGCCAGCAGCTTGACGGGTACCTACGAGCAGTACTTC. Residues: CASSLTGTYEQYF.

This clone was picked up one time. The chain has TRBV2 and TRBJ1-6, with no clear D. The V gene lost 7 bases and the J gene lost 6 bases, with 7 bases spanning the gap. CDR1 and CDR2 (germline): SNHLY, FYNNEI. The CDR3 loop spans 12 amino acids. The CDR3: CASTRGNSPLHF. Written as DNA, the CDR3 is TGTGCCAGCACACGGGGTAATTCACCCCTCCACTTT.

The genes are TRBV7-9 and TRBJ1-1; 10 nucleotides align to TRBD1. The CDR3 is 12 amino acids. Germline CDR1 reads SEHNR; CDR2 reads FQNEAQ (reference sequence). Trimming cost V 6 bases and J 7 bases; bases outside gene matches: 2. In nucleotides, the CDR3 is TGTGCCAGCAGTCGGACAGGGGGTGAAGCTTTCTTT. Translated: CASSRTGGEAFF.

This clone showed up just once. This rearrangement joins TRBV7-9 to TRBJ1-4; D unclear. The V end was cut by 5 bases, the J end by 3 bases, with 13 bases between. The CDR3 runs to 15 residues. The germline V gene has CDR1 SEHNR and CDR2 FQNEAQ (reference sequence). CDR3 nucleotide sequence: TGTGCCAGCAGCGTCCGCAACTTTGCTAATGAAAAACTGTTTTTT. It yields the protein CASSVRNFANEKLFF. Supplemented by reference TRBV7-9 and TRBJ1-4, the full variable domain reads DTGVSQNPRHKITKRGQNVTFRCDPISEHNRLYWYRQTLGQGPEFLTYFQNEAQLEKSRLLSDRFSAERPKGSFSTLEIQRTEQGDSAMYLCASSVRNFANEKLFFGSGTQLSVL.

The chain combines TRBV2 with TRBJ2-2; D is undetermined. The CDR3 is 14 amino acids. Trimming took 7 bases from V and 4 from J, leaving 13 bases between them. Per the germline V gene, CDR1 is SNHLY and CDR2 is FYNNEI. The CDR3 reads CASTGTDPTGELFF. The CDR3 region has the DNA TGTGCCAGCACCGGAACAGACCCCACCGGGGAGCTGTTTTTT. Complete variable domain (other parts from reference TRBV2 and TRBJ2-2): EPEVTQTPSHQVTQMGQEVILRCVPISNHLYFYWYRQILGQKVEFLVSFYNNEISEKSEIFDDQFSVERPDGSNFTLKIRSTKLEDSAMYFCASTGTDPTGELFFGEGSRLTVL.

The chain recombines TRBV4-2 with TRBJ2-3; D not certain. The V gene's germline CDR1 is LGHNA and CDR2 YNFKEQ. The CDR3 spans 15 residues. Trimming left V 0 bases short and J 1 base short, with 8 bases between. CDR3: CASSQDNSRTDTQYF. In DNA, the CDR3 is TGTGCCAGCAGCCAAGATAACAGCCGCACAGATACGCAGTATTTT.

The V gene is TRBV7-2, the J gene TRBJ2-5, with TRBD2 matching 11 bases. The CDR3 spans 17 residues. Germline CDR1 SGHTA, CDR2 FQGNSA. Losses at the gene ends were 2 bases for V and 5 bases for J; bases not matched to a gene: 10. CDR3 in DNA: TGTGCCAGCAGCTTATCCGGGACTAGCGGAGCGGGGGAGACCCAGTACTTC. Encoded protein: CASSLSGTSGAGETQYF. The full variable domain, its missing parts supplied by reference TRBV7-2 and TRBJ2-5, is GAGVSQSPSNKVTEKGKDVELRCDPISGHTALYWYRQSLGQGLEFLIYFQGNSAPDKSGLPSDRFSAERTGGSVSTLTIQRTQQEDSAVYLCASSLSGTSGAGETQYFGPGTRLLVL.

The gene calls are TRBV27 and TRBJ1-6, with D maybe TRBD1 (5 bases). Deletions cut 3 bases from V and 9 bases from J, with 9 bases between. This CDR3 spans 13 amino acids. From germline, CDR1 is MNHEY and CDR2 SMNVEV (reference sequence). The CDR3 sequence: CASSLGGTSPLHF. The CDR3 nucleotides read TGTGCCAGCAGTTTGGGGGGGACTTCACCCCTCCACTTT.

The chain uses TRBV4-2 and TRBJ1-2; the match to TRBD1 covers 7 bases. The CDR3 has 15 residues. Germline CDR1 LGHNA, CDR2 YNFKEQ. Germline trimming cut 0 bases from V and 4 bases from J; bases unmatched to any gene: 5. CDR3 sequence: CASSQDDRVTYGYTF. The CDR3 region has the DNA TGTGCCAGCAGCCAAGATGACAGGGTGACCTATGGCTACACCTTC.

This chain uses TRBV5-6 with TRBJ2-6; 7 bases fit TRBD1. Trimming cost V 3 bases and J 0 bases; bases outside gene matches: 9. The CDR3 is made up of 18 amino acids. Germline V gives CDR1 SGHDT, CDR2 YYEEEE. Written as DNA, the CDR3 is TGTGCCAGCAGCTGGAACAGGGGTTACGACTCTGGGGCCAACGTCCTGACTTTC. This encodes CASSWNRGYDSGANVLTF. The variable domain in full, with the rest retrieved from reference TRBV5-6 and TRBJ2-6, is DAGVTQSPTHLIKTRGQQVTLRCSPKSGHDTVSWYQQALGQGPQFIFQYYEEEERQRGNFPDRFSGHQFPNYSSELNVNALLLGDSALYLCASSWNRGYDSGANVLTFGAGSRLTVL.

The V call is TRBV18, the J call TRBJ2-4; 9 bases fit TRBD1. The trim removed 3 bases at V and 3 bases at J, leaving 9 bases unmatched. Germline V CDR1 and CDR2: KGHSH, LQKENI. The CDR3 runs to 17 residues. The CDR3 bases are TGTGCCAGCTCACCGCTTACAGGGGGCGCGTTCAAAAACATTCAGTACTTC. Its translation is CASSPLTGGAFKNIQYF.